There are a few counts of the clone carrying this TCR beta chain. Its cognate antigen is unknown. Libraries of TCR beta came from quantitative 5'-RACE with molecular barcodes. TCRdb ran MiXCR on the 5' RACE reads and lists one entry per CDR3 protein. The sample includes 250,000 to 350,000 distinct CDR3 sequences, 7% to 9% of them seen just once. Germline V gene lookup returns CDR1 SGHVS and CDR2 FQNEAQ. J lost 1 base, V lost 2 bases, and 4 bases had no gene match. The CDR3 runs 16 residues. This sample stems from a study of CD8 T cells in ankylosing spondylitis. Study-level results: Within ankylosing spondylitis blood, a TCR beta motif made up of several highly homologous variants appeared to be characteristic. Significantly higher representation of disease-linked clones was reported for matched ankylosing spondylitis synovial fluid. Peripheral blood held disease-linked clones only at relatively low frequency, and these were CD8+. Reactive arthritis synovial fluid and blood were previously reported to contain some motif variants.

This receptor was identified in a male donor with ankylosing spondylitis. The sequenced material came from blood, either unsorted or a sorted T cell fraction (not recorded which). The chain joins TRBV7-8 to TRBJ2-5; 10 nucleotides align to TRBD2. The CDR3 DNA follows: TGTGCCAGCAGCTTATCTAGCGGGGGTATCCAAGAGACCCAGTACTTC. Its translation is CASSLSSGGIQETQYF.